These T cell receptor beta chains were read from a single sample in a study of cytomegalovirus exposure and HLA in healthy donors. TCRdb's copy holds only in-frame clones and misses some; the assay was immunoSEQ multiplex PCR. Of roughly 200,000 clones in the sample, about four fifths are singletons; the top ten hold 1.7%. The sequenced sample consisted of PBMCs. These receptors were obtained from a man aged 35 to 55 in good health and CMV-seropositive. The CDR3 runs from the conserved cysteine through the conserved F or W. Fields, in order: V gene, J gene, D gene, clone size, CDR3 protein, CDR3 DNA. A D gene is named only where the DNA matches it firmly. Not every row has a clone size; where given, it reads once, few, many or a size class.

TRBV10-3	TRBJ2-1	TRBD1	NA	CAISSTKGQGYNEQFF	TGTGCCATCAGCTCAACAAAGGGACAGGGTTACAATGAGCAGTTCTTC
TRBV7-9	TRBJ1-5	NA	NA	CASSLAPDFVPQHF	TGTGCCAGCAGCTTAGCCCCCGACTTTGTCCCCCAGCATTTT
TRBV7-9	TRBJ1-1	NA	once	CASSSGTPFGDTEAFF	TGTGCCAGCAGCTCGGGGACACCGTTCGGGGACACTGAAGCTTTCTTT
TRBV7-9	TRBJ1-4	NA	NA	CASSLEQINEKLFF	TGTGCCAGCAGCTTAGAACAGATTAATGAAAAACTGTTTTTT
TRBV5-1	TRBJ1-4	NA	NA	CASSASGATNEKLFF	TGCGCCAGCAGCGCTTCGGGGGCAACTAATGAAAAACTGTTTTTT
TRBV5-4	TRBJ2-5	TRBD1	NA	CASSLAWGTDKETQYF	TGTGCCAGCAGCTTGGCGTGGGGGACAGACAAAGAGACCCAGTACTTC
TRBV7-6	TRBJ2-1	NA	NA	CASSWREYNEQFF	TGTGCCAGCAGCTGGCGGGAATACAATGAGCAGTTCTTC
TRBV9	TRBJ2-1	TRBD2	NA	CASSRTSGRLDEQFF	TGTGCCAGCAGTCGGACTAGCGGGAGGTTGGATGAGCAGTTCTTC
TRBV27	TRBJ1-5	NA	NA	CASSYQGLSQPQHF	TGTGCCAGCAGTTACCAGGGATTGAGTCAGCCCCAGCATTTT
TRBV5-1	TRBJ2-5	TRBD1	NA	CASSITGTGEETQYF	TGCGCCAGCAGCATCACCGGGACAGGGGAAGAGACCCAGTACTTC
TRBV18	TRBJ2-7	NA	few	CASSPTADYEQYF	TGTGCCAGCTCACCGACAGCAGACTACGAGCAGTACTTC
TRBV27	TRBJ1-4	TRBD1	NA	CASSFTGGDEKLFF	TGTGCCAGCAGTTTTACAGGGGGGGATGAAAAACTGTTTTTT
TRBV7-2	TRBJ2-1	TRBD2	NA	CASSLVSGTYNEQFF	TGTGCCAGCAGCTTAGTTAGCGGGACCTACAATGAGCAGTTCTTC
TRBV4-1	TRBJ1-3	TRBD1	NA	CASSQAGTGAGNTIYF	TGCGCCAGCAGCCAAGCCGGGACAGGGGCAGGAAACACCATATATTTT
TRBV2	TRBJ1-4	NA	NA	CASILAGGTANEKLFF	TGTGCCAGCATCCTAGCGGGGGGCACGGCTAATGAAAAACTGTTTTTT
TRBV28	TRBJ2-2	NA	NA	CASSSYTGELFF	TGTGCCAGCAGTTCCTACACCGGGGAGCTGTTTTTT
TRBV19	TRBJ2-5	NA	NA	CASGRSYQETQYF	TGTGCCAGCGGTCGATCGTACCAAGAGACCCAGTACTTC
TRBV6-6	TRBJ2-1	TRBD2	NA	CASSYREGGAYNEQFF	TGTGCCAGCAGTTACAGGGAGGGAGGGGCCTACAATGAGCAGTTCTTC
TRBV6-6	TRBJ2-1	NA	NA	CASNLGVEQFF	TGTGCCAGCAACTTAGGGGTTGAGCAGTTCTTC
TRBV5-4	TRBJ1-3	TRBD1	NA	CASSLAGTMDRGNTIYF	TGTGCCAGCAGCTTGGCCGGGACGATGGACAGGGGAAACACCATATATTTT
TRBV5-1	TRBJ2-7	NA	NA	CASSLGDEQYF	TGCGCCAGCAGCTTGGGCGACGAGCAGTACTTC
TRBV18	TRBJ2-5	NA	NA	CASSPAGVRETQYF	TGTGCCAGCTCACCTGCAGGGGTCAGAGAGACCCAGTACTTC
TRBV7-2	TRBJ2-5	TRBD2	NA	CASSFLLTAGGRNSNF	TGTGCCAGCAGCTTTCTATTGACGGCGGGAGGGCGTAATTCGAACTTC
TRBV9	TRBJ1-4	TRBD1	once	CASSEAGGGGNGEKLFF	TGTGCCAGCAGCGAGGCAGGGGGTGGGGGCAATGGCGAAAAACTGTTTTTT
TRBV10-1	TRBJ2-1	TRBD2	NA	CASSARTSGRAVYEQFF	TGCGCCAGCAGTGCTAGGACTAGCGGGAGGGCTGTTTATGAGCAGTTCTTC
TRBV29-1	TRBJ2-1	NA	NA	CSVERKVEEQFF	TGCAGCGTTGAAAGGAAGGTGGAGGAGCAGTTCTTC
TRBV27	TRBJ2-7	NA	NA	CASSGLSSYEQYF	TGTGCCAGCAGCGGACTGAGCTCCTACGAGCAGTACTTC
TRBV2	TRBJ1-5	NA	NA	CASSEITSNRPQHF	TGTGCCAGCAGTGAAATCACTAGCAATCGGCCCCAGCATTTT
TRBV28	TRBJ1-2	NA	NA	CASTLFDSNYGYTF	TGTGCCAGCACCCTTTTCGACTCTAACTATGGCTACACCTTC
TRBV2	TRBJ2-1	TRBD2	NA	CASSAASGSVNEQFF	TGTGCCAGCAGTGCTGCTAGCGGGAGTGTCAATGAGCAGTTCTTC
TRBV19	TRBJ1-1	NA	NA	CASSIGLTVTEAFF	TGTGCCAGTAGTATTGGGCTTACGGTGACTGAAGCTTTCTTT
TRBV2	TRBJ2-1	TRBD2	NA	CASTPPRTSGGSSYNEQFF	TGTGCCAGCACTCCACCCCGGACTAGCGGGGGCAGCTCCTACAATGAGCAGTTCTTC
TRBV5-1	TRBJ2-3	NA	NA	CASSSRQADTQYF	TGCGCCAGCAGCTCCAGACAGGCAGATACGCAGTATTTT
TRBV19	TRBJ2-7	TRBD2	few	CASQKASGRYEQYF	TGTGCCAGTCAGAAAGCTAGCGGCAGATACGAGCAGTACTTC
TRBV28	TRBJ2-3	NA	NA	CASRGGAGGTDTQYF	TGTGCCAGCAGGGGGGGGGCGGGAGGCACAGATACGCAGTATTTT
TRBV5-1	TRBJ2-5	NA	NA	CASSLAARMWETQYF	TGCGCCAGCAGCTTGGCCGCGAGGATGTGGGAGACCCAGTACTTC
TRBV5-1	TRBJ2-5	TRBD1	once	CASILDRGETQYF	TGCGCCAGCATCCTGGACAGGGGCGAGACCCAGTACTTC
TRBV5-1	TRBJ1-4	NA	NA	CASSSVPGLDEKLFF	TGCGCCAGCAGCTCCGTCCCGGGACTTGATGAAAAACTGTTTTTT
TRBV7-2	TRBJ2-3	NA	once	CASSWRDRTDTQYF	TGTGCCAGCAGCTGGAGGGACCGCACAGATACGCAGTATTTT